This T cell receptor beta chain appears in the sequencing data of a study of CD8 T cells in Susac syndrome (dated by TCRdb to 2018 to 2020). In terms of the full investigation: Among the sequenced Susac syndrome patients, more than five had clinically active disease and under 10 were in clinical remission. Susac syndrome patients were therapy-naive, on corticosteroids (some also receiving IVIg), or on IVIg alone at blood withdrawal. The clonality of the CD8+ T cell repertoire was compared across 12 healthy donors, some 14 Susac syndrome patients and roughly 15 multiple sclerosis patients. Whether CD8+ T cell activation and differentiation in Susac syndrome was antigen driven was tested using repertoire sequencing.

CDR3 length: 13 amino acids, cysteine to phenylalanine. Solely the CDR3 DNA is kept, with 39 bases framed from the first base. Via the germline V gene (reference sequence), CDR1 is LGHDT and CDR2 YNNKEL. At the junction V is shortened by 0 bases and J by 8 bases, with 10 bases in between. Peripheral blood CD8+ and CD4+ T cells from healthy donors, Susac syndrome patients and multiple sclerosis patients were profiled using high-throughput TCR beta sequencing. Recently defined diagnostic criteria for definite or probable disease were met by the Susac syndrome patients. CD8+ TEMRA cells were enriched by FACS, while bulk CD8+ and CD4+ T cells were purified by magnetic negative isolation. Blood was drawn into EDTA tubes, processed within 24 hours, and PBMCs were isolated by density gradient centrifugation. PBMCs intended for TCR sequencing were frozen in liquid nitrogen and were later thawed in a 37 degrees C water bath. The sorted or isolated CD4+, CD8+ and CD8+ TEMRA cells had a purity of 90% or higher.

With regard to this clonotype: There is no known antigen for this receptor. No much larger clone exists at a distance of one base, and base qualities are not known.

Overall results and qualifications from the work: Susac syndrome CD8+ repertoires showed clonal expansion, highest in CD8+ TEMRA cells and greater in clinically active than remitting patients. The TCR sequencing and HLA analysis was acknowledged to have included a relatively small number of individuals. Sixteen and five Susac-specific public clones were found in the total CD8+ and CD8+ TEMRA repertoires, respectively.

RNA was extracted using the RNeasy kit, and about 0.45 to 1 ug of the RNA was reverse transcribed with random hexamers. TCR beta CDR3 regions were amplified with the immunoSEQ multiplex PCR assay covering 54 Vbeta and 13 Jbeta segments. PCR amplification bias was corrected using a synthetic template baseline for primer optimization and computational correction. For the original study's pipeline: Reads were annotated to V, D and J genes per IMGT and analyzed with immunoSEQ Analyzer, keeping only productive sequences. To calculate clonality, Shannon entropy was normalized by log2 of the number of productive unique sequences and then subtracted from one. For each patient and control, public and private clones were evaluated among the 100 most prevalent clones. Clones were defined as Susac-specific when absent from the healthy and MS cohorts, from 1052 published viral clones and from other ImmuneACCESS disease sequences. TCRdb's own reprocessing of the public reads used fastp at Q25 and MiXCR and kept productive beta chains. Each entry is one CDR3 protein sequence, shown with its most common DNA and genes. V and J calls and clone size were set by TCRdb, not the authors. The sample has about 110,000 distinct CDR3 sequences on record, less than 95% of them singletons. The top ten constitute approximately 0.41% of the sample.

The sample comprised CD8+ T cells from PBMCs. The source of this sequence is a human donor with Susac syndrome. The chain couples TRBV3-1 to TRBJ1-1; no D gene call is confident. The CDR3 loop reads CASSQEWEREAFF. The DNA sequence is as follows: TGTGCCAGCAGCCAAGAATGGGAGCGCGAAGCTTTCTTT. Where the CDR3 stops, the reference TRBV3-1 and TRBJ1-1 genes take over; the full variable domain is DTAVSQTPKYLVTQMGNDKSIKCEQNLGHDTMYWYKQDSKKFLKIMFSYNNKELIINETVPNRFSPKSPDKAHLNLHINSLELGDSAVYFCASSQEWEREAFFGQGTRLTVV.